Sequencing of this TCR beta chain was carried out in a study of identical twins. Study-wide points: There is a chance that invariant MAIT and iNKT cells partially muddied zero-insertion analyses. Out-of-frame alpha sequences shared by twins were enriched for low generation probability.

The sample holds a few counts of this clonotype. No antigen is known for it. Trimming removed 6 bases from V and 6 bases from J, with 16 bases in between. This CDR3 comprises 14 residues. TCRdb independently ran MiXCR on the 5' RACE reads; one entry per CDR3 protein. Of fewer than 350,000 distinct CDR3 sequences in the sample, less than 9% are singletons; the top ten hold around 2.1%. This sample also belongs to another study, concerning yellow fever vaccine responses in identical twins.

The sequence derives from a woman between 18 and 29 years old in good health. The chain uses TRBV12-3 or TRBV12-4 and TRBJ2-3; TRBD2 might be the D (6 bases). The sequenced material came from memory (CD45RO+) T cells sorted from blood. In nucleotides, the CDR3 is TGTGCCAGCAGCTTTGGGGGACTCCTCGATACGCAGTATTTT. It is translated as CASSFGGLLDTQYF.